A selection of T cell receptor beta chains follows, all from one sample in a study of cytomegalovirus exposure and HLA in healthy donors. Assay used: immunoSEQ multiplex PCR; TCRdb lists only in-frame clones, some missing. Of roughly 250,000 clones detected, roughly 80% appear once; the ten largest clones hold 0.3%. Sequencing used PBMCs. The receptors shown here come from a girl under 10 years old in good health and CMV-seronegative. CDR3s include the opening cysteine and the closing phenylalanine or tryptophan. The D gene is left open where the match is weak. The size of a clone is reported for some rows only, either as once, few or many, or as a class for expanded clones.

TGTGCCAGCTCACCTCCAACCGGGACAGGGGGCTTTTACGAGCAGTACTTC	CASSPPTGTGGFYEQYF	TRBV18	TRBJ2-7	TRBD1	NA
TGTGCCAGCAGCTCAGGTGTTGCCGGGGAGCTGTTTTTT	CASSSGVAGELFF	TRBV7-7	TRBJ2-2	NA	NA
TGTGCCAGCAGCTTAGGGGGGGGACAGACTCTTTACTATGGCTACACCTTC	CASSLGGGQTLYYGYTF	TRBV13	TRBJ1-2	TRBD1	once
TGTGCCAGCAGCTTAGGCGTTTATAATTCACCCCTCCACTTT	CASSLGVYNSPLHF	TRBV7-9	TRBJ1-6	NA	few
TGTGCCAGCAGCCTAACGGAGGCCCGGCGGGGGTTCTTC	CASSLTEARRGFF	TRBV11-1	TRBJ2-1	NA	NA
TGTGCTAGCAGTTTGGTACAGGGTGGGAAAGAGACCCAGTACTTC	CASSLVQGGKETQYF	TRBV27	TRBJ2-5	NA	NA
TGTGCCAGCAGCTTACAGGGGCTGGGCACTGAAGCTTTCTTT	CASSLQGLGTEAFF	TRBV7-8	TRBJ1-1	NA	NA
TGTGCCAGCAGTTACTCAGGGACAGGGGAGTACTTC	CASSYSGTGEYF	TRBV6-6	TRBJ2-7	TRBD1	NA
TGTGCCAGTACCCCAGGTCGGCAGATAAACTATGGCTACACCTTC	CASTPGRQINYGYTF	TRBV19	TRBJ1-2	NA	NA
TGTGCCAGCAGTTTCCTCGGGACAGGGATCTACGAGCAGTACTTC	CASSFLGTGIYEQYF	TRBV27	TRBJ2-7	TRBD1	once
TGTGCCAGCAGCGCCATCCCGGGAGAGCAGTTCTTC	CASSAIPGEQFF	TRBV9	TRBJ2-1	NA	once
TGTGCCAGCTCATCAAAGACAGGAACTGAAAAACTGTTTTTT	CASSSKTGTEKLFF	TRBV18	TRBJ1-4	NA	NA
TGCGCCAGCAGCTCCTCCGGACAGCAAAACTATGGCTACACCTTC	CASSSSGQQNYGYTF	TRBV5-1	TRBJ1-2	NA	NA
TGCAGCGTTGAAGGGGTTCGCGGGAGGGCTCAAGGGTCTGAGCAGTTCTTC	CSVEGVRGRAQGSEQFF	TRBV29-1	TRBJ2-1	TRBD2	once
TGTGCCTGGAGTGTACTCGGACGGGGTAATGAAAAACTGTTTTTT	CAWSVLGRGNEKLFF	TRBV30	TRBJ1-4	NA	NA
TGCGCCAGCAATTCCCTTCACGGGGGGGCTTACCTATCTGAGCAGTTCTTC	CASNSLHGGAYLSEQFF	TRBV5-1	TRBJ2-1	TRBD2	NA
TGTGCCATCAGTGAGTCGGTGACAGCCCCGCGAGCCACCGGGGAGCTGTTTTTT	CAISESVTAPRATGELFF	TRBV10-3	TRBJ2-2	NA	NA